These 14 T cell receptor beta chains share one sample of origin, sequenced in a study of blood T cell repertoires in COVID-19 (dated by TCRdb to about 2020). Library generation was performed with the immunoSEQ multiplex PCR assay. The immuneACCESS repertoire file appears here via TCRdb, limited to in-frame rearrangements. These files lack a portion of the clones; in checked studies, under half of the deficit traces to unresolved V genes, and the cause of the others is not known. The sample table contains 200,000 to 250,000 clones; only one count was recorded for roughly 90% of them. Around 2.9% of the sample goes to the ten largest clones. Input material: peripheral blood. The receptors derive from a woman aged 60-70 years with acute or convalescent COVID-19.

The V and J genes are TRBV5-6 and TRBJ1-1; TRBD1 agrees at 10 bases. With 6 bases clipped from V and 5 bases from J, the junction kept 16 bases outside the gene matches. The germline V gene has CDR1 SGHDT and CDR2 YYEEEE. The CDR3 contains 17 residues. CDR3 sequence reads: CASTSIRQGARGTEAFF. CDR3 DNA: TGTGCCAGCACCAGCATAAGACAGGGGGCTAGAGGGACTGAAGCTTTCTTT. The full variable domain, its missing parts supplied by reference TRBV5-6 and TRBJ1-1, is DAGVTQSPTHLIKTRGQQVTLRCSPKSGHDTVSWYQQALGQGPQFIFQYYEEEERQRGNFPDRFSGHQFPNYSSELNVNALLLGDSALYLCASTSIRQGARGTEAFFGQGTRLTVV.

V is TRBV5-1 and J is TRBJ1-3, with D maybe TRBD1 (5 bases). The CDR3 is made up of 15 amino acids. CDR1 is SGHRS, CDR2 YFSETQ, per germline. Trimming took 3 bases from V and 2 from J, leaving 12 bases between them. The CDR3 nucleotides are TGCGCCAGCAGCTCCCGTGGGGGGGCTGGAAACACCATATATTTT. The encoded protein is CASSSRGGAGNTIYF.

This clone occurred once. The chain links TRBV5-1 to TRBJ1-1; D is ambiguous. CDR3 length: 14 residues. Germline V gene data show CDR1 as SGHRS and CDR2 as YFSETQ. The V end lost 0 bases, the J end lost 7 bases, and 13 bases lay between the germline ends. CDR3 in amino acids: CASSLGSVEYEAFF. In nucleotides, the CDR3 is TGCGCCAGCAGCTTGGGTTCGGTAGAATATGAAGCTTTCTTT.

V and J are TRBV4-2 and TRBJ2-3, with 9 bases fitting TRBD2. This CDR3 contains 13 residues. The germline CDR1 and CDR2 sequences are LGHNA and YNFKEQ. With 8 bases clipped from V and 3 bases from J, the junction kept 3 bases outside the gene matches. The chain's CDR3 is CASFSGGTDTQYF. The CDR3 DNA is TGTGCCAGCTTTAGCGGGGGAACAGATACGCAGTATTTT.

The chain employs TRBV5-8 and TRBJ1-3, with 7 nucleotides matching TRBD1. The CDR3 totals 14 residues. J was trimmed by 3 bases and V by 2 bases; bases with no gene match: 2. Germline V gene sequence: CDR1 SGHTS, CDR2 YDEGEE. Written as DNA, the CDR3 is TGTGCCAGCAGCTTCAGGGGGTTTGGAAACACCATATATTTT. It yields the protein CASSFRGFGNTIYF.

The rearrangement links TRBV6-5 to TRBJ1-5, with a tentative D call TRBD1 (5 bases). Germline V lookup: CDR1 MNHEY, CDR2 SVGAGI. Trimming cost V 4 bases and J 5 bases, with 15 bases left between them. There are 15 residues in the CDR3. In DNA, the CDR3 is TGTGCCAGCAGTTTCGACAGACCCGGAGATCAGCCCCAGCATTTT. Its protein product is CASSFDRPGDQPQHF.

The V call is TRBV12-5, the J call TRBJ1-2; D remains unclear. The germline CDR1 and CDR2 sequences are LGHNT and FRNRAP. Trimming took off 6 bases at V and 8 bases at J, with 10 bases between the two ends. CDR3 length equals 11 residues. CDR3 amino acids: CASGRREGYTF. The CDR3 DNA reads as TGTGCTAGTGGCCGAAGGGAGGGCTACACCTTC.

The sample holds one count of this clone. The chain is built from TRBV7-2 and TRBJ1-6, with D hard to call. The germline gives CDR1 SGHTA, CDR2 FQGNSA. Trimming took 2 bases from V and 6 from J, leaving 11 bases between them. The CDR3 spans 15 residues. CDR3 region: CASSLWGAFNSPLHF. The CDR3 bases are TGTGCCAGCAGCTTATGGGGAGCGTTTAATTCACCCCTCCACTTT.

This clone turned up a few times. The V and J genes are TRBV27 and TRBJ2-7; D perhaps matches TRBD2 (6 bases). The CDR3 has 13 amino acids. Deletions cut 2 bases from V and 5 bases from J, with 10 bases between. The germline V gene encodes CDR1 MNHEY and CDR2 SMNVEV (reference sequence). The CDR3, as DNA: TGTGCCAGCAGTTTAGCTGGGGGGAACGAGCAGTACTTC. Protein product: CASSLAGGNEQYF.

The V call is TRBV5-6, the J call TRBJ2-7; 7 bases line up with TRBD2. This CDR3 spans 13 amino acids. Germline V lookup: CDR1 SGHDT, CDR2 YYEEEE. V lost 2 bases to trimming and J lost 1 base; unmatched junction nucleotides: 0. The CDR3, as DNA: TGTGCCAGCAGCTTACTAGCGTCCTACGAGCAGTACTTC. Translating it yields CASSLLASYEQYF.

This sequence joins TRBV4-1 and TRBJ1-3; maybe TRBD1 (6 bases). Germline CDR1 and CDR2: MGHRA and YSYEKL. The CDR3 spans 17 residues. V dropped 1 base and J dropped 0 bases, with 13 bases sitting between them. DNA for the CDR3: TGCGCCAGCAGCCAAGTTCCTGTGACAGGCTCTGGAAACACCATATATTTT. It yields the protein CASSQVPVTGSGNTIYF.

The CDR3 spells CASSPSSIDQPQHF. CDR3 bases: TGTGCCAGCTCACCATCGTCCATAGATCAGCCCCAGCATTTT. This chain uses TRBV18 with TRBJ1-5; unclear D gene. The ends were cut back, 2 bases at V and 5 bases at J, with 10 bases in the middle. The CDR3 has 14 residues. In germline, CDR1 is KGHSH, CDR2 LQKENI. Full variable domain (remainder filled in from reference TRBV18 and TRBJ1-5): NAGVMQNPRHLVRRRGQEARLRCSPMKGHSHVYWYRQLPEEGLKFMVYLQKENIIDESGMPKERFSAEFPKEGPSILRIQQVVRGDSAAYFCASSPSSIDQPQHFGDGTRLSIL.

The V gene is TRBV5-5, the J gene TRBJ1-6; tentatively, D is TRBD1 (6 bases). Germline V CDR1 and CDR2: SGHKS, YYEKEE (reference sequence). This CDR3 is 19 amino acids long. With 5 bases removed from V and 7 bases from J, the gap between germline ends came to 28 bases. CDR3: CASRMGPLNRQGRNSPLHF. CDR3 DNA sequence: TGTGCCAGCAGGATGGGGCCTCTCAATCGTCAGGGGAGAAATTCACCCCTCCACTTT.

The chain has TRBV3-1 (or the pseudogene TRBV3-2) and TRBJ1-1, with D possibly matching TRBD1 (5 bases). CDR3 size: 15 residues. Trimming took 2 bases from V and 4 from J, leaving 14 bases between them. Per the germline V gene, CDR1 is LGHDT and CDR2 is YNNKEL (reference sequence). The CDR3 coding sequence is TGTGCCAGCAGCCAATCGCCGGTGGGGGGCACTGAAGCTTTCTTT. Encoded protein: CASSQSPVGGTEAFF.